Listed below are T cell receptor beta chains from one sample, sequenced in a study of shared clonotypes between healthy human individuals. The data were produced by immunoSEQ multiplex PCR, yet TCRdb's version contains in-frame clones alone and is incomplete. The sample consists of about 2.4 million clones, roughly 93% of them appearing once. The material sequenced was naive CD4+ T cells from PBMCs. Receptors originate from a man younger than 35 in good health. Some clones in this sample may be carry-over from other donors' samples. Each CDR3 is given with its conserved first and last residue. Fields, in order: clone size, D gene, V gene, J gene, CDR3 protein, CDR3 DNA. The D gene is left open where the match is weak. Size is omitted from some rows. Given values are once, few, many or a class for expanded clones.

clone size: once
D gene: TRBD2
V gene: TRBV7-9
J gene: TRBJ2-2
CDR3 protein: CASTRTSGATGELFF
CDR3 DNA: TGTGCCAGCACCAGGACTAGCGGAGCCACCGGGGAGCTGTTTTTT

clone size: NA
D gene: NA
V gene: TRBV27
J gene: TRBJ2-5
CDR3 protein: CASSFWGAGAQETQYF
CDR3 DNA: TGTGCCAGCAGTTTTTGGGGGGCGGGGGCTCAAGAGACCCAGTACTTC

clone size: once
D gene: TRBD1
V gene: TRBV5-1
J gene: TRBJ1-1
CDR3 protein: CASSLDRGTQNTEAFF
CDR3 DNA: TGCGCCAGCAGCTTGGACAGGGGAACCCAAAACACTGAAGCTTTCTTT

clone size: NA
D gene: TRBD2
V gene: TRBV5-1
J gene: TRBJ2-1
CDR3 protein: CASSLASGLYNEQFF
CDR3 DNA: TGCGCCAGCAGCTTGGCTAGCGGACTATACAATGAGCAGTTCTTC

clone size: NA
D gene: NA
V gene: TRBV18
J gene: TRBJ2-6
CDR3 protein: CASSNQVSTSGANVLTF
CDR3 DNA: TGTGCCAGCTCAAACCAAGTGTCAACCTCTGGGGCCAACGTCCTGACTTTC

clone size: NA
D gene: NA
V gene: TRBV14
J gene: TRBJ1-1
CDR3 protein: CASSQGYGRNTEAFF
CDR3 DNA: TGTGCCAGCAGCCAAGGTTACGGGCGTAACACTGAAGCTTTCTTT

clone size: NA
D gene: NA
V gene: TRBV7-9
J gene: TRBJ1-1
CDR3 protein: CASSWAVNTEAFF
CDR3 DNA: TGTGCCAGCAGCTGGGCGGTGAACACTGAAGCTTTCTTT

clone size: once
D gene: NA
V gene: TRBV2
J gene: TRBJ2-7
CDR3 protein: CASSENFPRNPQYF
CDR3 DNA: TGTGCCAGCAGTGAAAATTTCCCCCGGAATCCACAGTACTTC

clone size: NA
D gene: NA
V gene: TRBV5-1
J gene: TRBJ1-4
CDR3 protein: CASSLYGATNEKLFF
CDR3 DNA: TGCGCCAGCAGCTTGTACGGCGCAACTAATGAAAAACTGTTTTTT

clone size: NA
D gene: NA
V gene: TRBV6-4
J gene: TRBJ2-2
CDR3 protein: CASSDISGTGELFF
CDR3 DNA: TGTGCCAGCAGTGACATCAGTGGGACCGGGGAGCTGTTTTTT

clone size: NA
D gene: NA
V gene: TRBV6-1
J gene: TRBJ2-2
CDR3 protein: CASSETLRTGELFF
CDR3 DNA: TGTGCCAGCAGTGAAACCCTGCGGACCGGGGAGCTGTTTTTT

clone size: once
D gene: NA
V gene: TRBV7-2
J gene: TRBJ2-3
CDR3 protein: CASSQAGWGDTQYF
CDR3 DNA: TGTGCCAGCAGCCAGGCAGGCTGGGGAGATACGCAGTATTTT

clone size: NA
D gene: NA
V gene: TRBV28
J gene: TRBJ2-2
CDR3 protein: CASHNTGELFF
CDR3 DNA: TGTGCCAGTCATAACACCGGGGAGCTGTTTTTT